This passage covers 13 T cell receptor beta chains from one sample sequenced in a study of T cell responses to AZD1222 COVID-19 vaccine. Here immunoSEQ multiplex PCR was the method, and the copy in TCRdb shows in-frame clones only, minus some. The sample records approximately 140,000 clones, more than 85% being singletons. The specimen was peripheral blood, collected 28 days after the second AZD1222 dose. The receptor source for this set is an adult who received the AZD1222 COVID-19 vaccine.

The chain has TRBV19 and TRBJ2-2; D gene uncertain. The germline CDR1 and CDR2 sequences are LNHDA and SQIVND (reference sequence). Between the trimmed V and J ends, which lost 7 bases and 7 bases, there was a span of 16 bases. This CDR3 has 14 amino acids. Written as DNA, the CDR3 is TGTGCCAGTAATCGAGGAAGGGTTATCGGGGAGCTGTTTTTT. It yields the protein CASNRGRVIGELFF.

Written as DNA, the CDR3 is TGCGCCAGCAGCCAAGATTTTTTAGGGACAGGCTATGGCTACACCTTC. Protein product: CASSQDFLGTGYGYTF. This rearrangement joins TRBV4-3 to TRBJ1-2, with 8 nucleotides matching TRBD1. There are 16 residues in the CDR3. The V gene's germline CDR1 is LGHNA and CDR2 YSLEER. J lost 4 bases, V lost 0 bases, and 7 bases had no gene match.

This clone has only one observation. The chain recombines TRBV9 with TRBJ1-6; 7 bases match TRBD1. The CDR3 sequence is 14 residues long. Germline CDR1 is SGDLS and CDR2 is YYNGEE. With 4 bases clipped from V and 6 bases from J, the junction kept 4 bases outside the gene matches. The CDR3 loop reads CASSPGQPNSPLHF. In nucleotides, the CDR3 is TGTGCCAGCAGCCCGGGACAGCCTAATTCACCCCTCCACTTT.

The gene calls are TRBV10-3 and TRBJ1-5; tentatively, D is TRBD1 (5 bases). V was shortened by 0 bases and J by 2 bases, with 8 bases between the two germline ends. The CDR3 loop spans 15 amino acids. Germline values: CDR1 ENHRY, CDR2 SYGVKD. CDR3 sequence (DNA): TGTGCCATCAGTGAGTCGGTGGGGGGCAATCAGCCCCAGCATTTT. Protein: CAISESVGGNQPQHF.

The chain employs TRBV15 and TRBJ2-7; a possible D gene is TRBD2 (7 bases). V lost 0 bases, J lost 7 bases, and 19 bases lay in between. Germline loops: CDR1 LNHNV, CDR2 YYDKDF (reference sequence). The CDR3 runs 16 residues. DNA for the CDR3: TGTGCCACCAGCAGAGATCGTGTTGGGGGGGCCCGGGAGCAGTACTTC. Protein: CATSRDRVGGAREQYF.

The chain is built from TRBV11-2 and TRBJ1-6; D is perhaps TRBD1 (6 bases). Germline CDR1 is SGHAT and CDR2 is FQNNGV. V was cut by 0 bases and J by 7 bases, with 7 bases left in between. This CDR3 spans 14 amino acids. CDR3: CASSLEQGNSPLHF. The CDR3 nucleotides read TGTGCCAGCAGCTTAGAGCAGGGGAATTCACCCCTCCACTTT.

This rearrangement joins TRBV6-2 or TRBV6-3 to TRBJ1-1; D is uncertain. CDR1 and CDR2 (germline): MNHEY, SVGEGT. V dropped 2 bases and J dropped 5 bases, with 12 bases sitting between them. CDR3 length equals 14 residues. CDR3 residues: CASSYAYPGTEAFF. The CDR3 DNA sequence: TGTGCCAGCAGTTACGCGTACCCCGGGACTGAAGCTTTCTTT.

The V call is TRBV9, the J call TRBJ2-1, with 10 bases fitting TRBD1. V lost 2 bases and J lost 7; bases outside the gene matches: 6. Germline CDR1 is SGDLS and CDR2 is YYNGEE. CDR3 size: 15 residues. Here the CDR3 reads CASSVRTGGWNEQFF. CDR3 nucleotides: TGTGCCAGCAGCGTTCGGACAGGGGGGTGGAATGAGCAGTTCTTC.

The V call is TRBV19, the J call TRBJ2-7; D possibly corresponds to TRBD1 (5 bases). The CDR3 length is 15 residues. Germline CDR1 reads LNHDA; CDR2 reads SQIVND (reference sequence). V lost 3 bases and J lost 3, with 15 bases in between. Here the CDR3 DNA reads TGTGCCAGTAGTATGGATAGGACAAATAACTACGAGCAGTACTTC. Amino acids: CASSMDRTNNYEQYF.

This clone was observed a single time. V is TRBV11-2 and J is TRBJ1-2; 8 nucleotides line up with TRBD1. V gave up 5 bases and J gave up 0 bases; unmatched junction bases: 8. The CDR3 covers 16 residues. Germline CDR1 reads SGHAT; CDR2 reads FQNNGV. The CDR3 DNA sequence: TGTGCCAGCAGCATTCAGGGGGCCCTCCCTAACTATGGCTACACCTTC. Translation gives CASSIQGALPNYGYTF.

The V call is TRBV19, the J call TRBJ1-5, with 11 bases that match TRBD1. The junction had 10 bases not matched to a gene; V was cut back by 5 bases and J by 7 bases. Germline CDR1 LNHDA, CDR2 SQIVND (reference sequence). This CDR3 contains 16 residues. The CDR3 loop reads CASSSPGTGGLQPQHF. The CDR3 coding sequence is TGTGCCAGTAGTTCCCCCGGGACAGGGGGTCTCCAGCCCCAGCATTTT.

The chain recombines TRBV10-2 with TRBJ2-3; no definite D call. This CDR3 spans 11 amino acids. V lost 3 bases, J lost 8 bases, and 6 bases lay in between. CDR1 is WSHSY and CDR2 is SAAADI in the germline V gene. The CDR3 is CASSDQATQYF. CDR3 bases: TGCGCCAGCAGTGATCAGGCTACGCAGTATTTT.

The chain couples TRBV5-6 to TRBJ2-2; D is undetermined. The germline V and J ends were trimmed by 0 bases and 1 base, with 10 bases remaining between them. Germline CDR1 reads SGHDT; CDR2 reads YYEEEE. The CDR3 totals 16 residues. The CDR3 region has the DNA TGTGCCAGCAGCTTGGCTGCTAGTGGGAACACCGGGGAGCTGTTTTTT. As protein: CASSLAASGNTGELFF.